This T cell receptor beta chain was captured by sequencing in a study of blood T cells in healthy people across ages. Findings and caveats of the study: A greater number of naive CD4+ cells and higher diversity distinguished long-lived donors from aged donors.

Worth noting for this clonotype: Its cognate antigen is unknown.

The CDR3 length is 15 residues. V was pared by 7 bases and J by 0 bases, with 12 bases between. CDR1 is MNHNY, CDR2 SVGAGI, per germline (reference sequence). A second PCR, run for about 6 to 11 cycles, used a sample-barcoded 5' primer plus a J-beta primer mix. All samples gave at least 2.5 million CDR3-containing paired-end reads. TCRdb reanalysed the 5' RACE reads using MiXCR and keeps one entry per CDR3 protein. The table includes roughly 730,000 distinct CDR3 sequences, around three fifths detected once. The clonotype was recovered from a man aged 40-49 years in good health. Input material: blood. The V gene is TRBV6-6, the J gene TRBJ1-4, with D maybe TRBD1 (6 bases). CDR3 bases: TGTGCCAGCATAAGGGAGGGGGCAACTAATGAAAAACTGTTTTTT. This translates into CASIREGATNEKLFF.